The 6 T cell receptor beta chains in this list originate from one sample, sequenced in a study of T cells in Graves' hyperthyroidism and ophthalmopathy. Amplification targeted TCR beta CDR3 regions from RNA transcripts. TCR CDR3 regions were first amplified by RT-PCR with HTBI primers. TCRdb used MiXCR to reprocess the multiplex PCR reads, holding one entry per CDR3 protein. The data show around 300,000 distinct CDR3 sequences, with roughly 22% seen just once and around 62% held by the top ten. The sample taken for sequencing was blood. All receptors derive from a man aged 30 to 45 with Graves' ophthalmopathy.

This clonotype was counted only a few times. The CDR3 coding sequence is TGCGCCAGTTCCTCGGGACAGAGATTCAATGAGCAGTTCTTC. Protein product: CASSSGQRFNEQFF. The V gene is TRBV5-1, the J gene TRBJ2-1; 7 bases match TRBD1. The CDR3 extends over 14 amino acids. Looked up from germline, CDR1 is SGHRS and CDR2 is YFSETQ. The trim removed 8 bases at V and 6 bases at J, leaving 11 bases unmatched.

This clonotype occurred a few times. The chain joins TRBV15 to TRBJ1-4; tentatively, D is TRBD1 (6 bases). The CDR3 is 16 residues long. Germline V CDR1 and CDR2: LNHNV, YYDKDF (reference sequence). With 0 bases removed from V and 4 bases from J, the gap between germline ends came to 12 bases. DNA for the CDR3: TGTGCCACCAGCAGAGATGGGGGCTACGTTAATGAAAAACTGTTTTTT. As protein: CATSRDGGYVNEKLFF.

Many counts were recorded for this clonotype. CDR3 nucleotide sequence: TGTGCCAGCAGCCAGATGACAGGGGACGAAGAGAACATTCAGTACTTC. Its translation: CASSQMTGDEENIQYF. The V and J genes are TRBV3-1 and TRBJ2-4, with 8 bases fitting TRBD1. The V gene end was trimmed by 3 bases and the J gene end by 7 bases; junction bases not matched to a gene: 11. The germline CDR1 and CDR2 sequences are LGHDT and YNNKEL (reference sequence). The CDR3 is made up of 16 amino acids.

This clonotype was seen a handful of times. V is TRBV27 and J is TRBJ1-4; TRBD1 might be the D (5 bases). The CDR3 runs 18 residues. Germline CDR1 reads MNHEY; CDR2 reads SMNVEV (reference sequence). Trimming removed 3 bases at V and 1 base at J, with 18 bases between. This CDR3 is CASSFTGGRGLTNEKLFF. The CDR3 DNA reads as TGTGCCAGCAGTTTTACTGGGGGTAGAGGATTAACTAATGAAAAACTGTTTTTT.

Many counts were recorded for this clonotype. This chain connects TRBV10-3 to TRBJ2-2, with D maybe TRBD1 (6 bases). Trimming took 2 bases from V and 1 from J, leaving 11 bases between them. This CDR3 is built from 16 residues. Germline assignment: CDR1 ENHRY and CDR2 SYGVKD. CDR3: CAISEAGQMNTGELFF. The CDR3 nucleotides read TGTGCCATCAGTGAGGCAGGACAGATGAACACCGGGGAGCTGTTTTTT.

The CDR3 is CAIRDTLFDTQYF. The CDR3 DNA sequence: TGTGCCATCCGGGACACCCTGTTCGATACGCAGTATTTT. The rearrangement links TRBV6-1 to TRBJ2-3; D is perhaps TRBD1 (6 bases). V was pared by 10 bases and J by 6 bases, with 17 bases between. This CDR3 region has 13 residues. Germline values: CDR1 MNHNS, CDR2 SASEGT.